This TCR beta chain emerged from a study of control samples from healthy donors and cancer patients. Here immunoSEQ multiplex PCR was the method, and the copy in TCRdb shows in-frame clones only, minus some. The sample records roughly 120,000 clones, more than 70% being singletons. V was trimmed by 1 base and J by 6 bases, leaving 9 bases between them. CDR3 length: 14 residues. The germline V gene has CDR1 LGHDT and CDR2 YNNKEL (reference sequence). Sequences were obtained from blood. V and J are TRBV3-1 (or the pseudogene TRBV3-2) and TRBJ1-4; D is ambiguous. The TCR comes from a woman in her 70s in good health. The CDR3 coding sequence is TGTGCCAGCAGCCAAGGCGTAAAACATGAAAAACTGTTTTTT. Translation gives CASSQGVKHEKLFF.